A selection of T cell receptor beta chains follows, all from one sample in a study of T cells in Graves' hyperthyroidism and ophthalmopathy. TCRdb redid the calling of the multiplex PCR reads with MiXCR, one entry per CDR3 protein. The table has 450,000 to 650,000 distinct CDR3 sequences, approximately 15% seen once. The sequenced material came from blood. These receptors were collected from a woman under 30 with Graves' ophthalmopathy. The CDR3 runs from the conserved cysteine through the conserved F or W. The D gene is left open where the match is weak. Some rows have no size entry. The others give once, few or many, or a class for an expanded clone.

J	size	D	V	length	CDR3	DNA
TRBJ2-1	-	TRBD2	TRBV6-1	14	CASRTGTSGLGQFF	TGTGCCAGCAGGACCGGGACTAGCGGTCTAGGGCAGTTCTTC
TRBJ1-6	many	-	TRBV20-1	19	CSASGSATMGSSYNSPLHF	TGCAGTGCTAGCGGGTCAGCTACTATGGGGAGCTCCTATAATTCACCCCTCCACTTT
TRBJ2-7	-	TRBD2	TRBV7-9	17	CASSEGLAGGRSYEQYF	TGTGCCAGCAGCGAGGGACTAGCGGGAGGACGAAGCTACGAGCAGTACTTC
TRBJ2-3	many	TRBD2	TRBV12-3/TRBV12-4	16	CASSRTTSGIDDTQYF	TGTGCCAGCAGTCGTACGACTAGCGGGATAGATGATACGCAGTATTTT
TRBJ2-7	-	TRBD2	TRBV5-1	15	CASSFAGTTFYEQYF	TGCGCCAGCAGCTTCGCCGGGACTACCTTCTACGAGCAGTACTTC
TRBJ2-7	-	-	TRBV19	16	CASSILPGLSFYEQYF	TGTGCCAGTAGTATTCTGCCGGGACTGTCTTTCTACGAGCAGTACTTC
TRBJ2-1	many	-	TRBV2	14	CASSELATHNEQFF	TGTGCCAGCAGTGAATTAGCAACCCACAATGAGCAGTTCTTC
TRBJ1-2	-	TRBD1	TRBV5-1	15	CASSLDRGIDYGYTF	TGCGCCAGCAGCTTGGACAGGGGGATCGACTATGGCTACACCTTC
TRBJ2-3	few	-	TRBV5-1	13	CASTSDGTDTQYF	TGCGCCAGCACCTCCGACGGCACAGATACGCAGTATTTT
TRBJ1-1	many	-	TRBV11-2	12	CASSPRGTEAFF	TGTGCCAGCAGCCCCAGGGGCACTGAAGCTTTCTTT
TRBJ2-3	-	-	TRBV28	15	CASSFAGPAADTQYF	TGTGCCAGCAGTTTTGCGGGACCGGCAGCAGATACGCAGTATTTT
TRBJ2-7	many	-	TRBV4-1	14	CASSHRAKSNEQYF	TGCGCCAGCAGCCATCGGGCCAAATCGAACGAGCAGTACTTC
TRBJ1-5	-	TRBD1	TRBV20-1	16	CSARDPRQGAGRPQHF	TGCAGTGCTAGAGATCCGAGGCAGGGGGCCGGTCGGCCCCAGCATTTT
TRBJ2-1	many	TRBD2	TRBV10-3	16	CAISVSTGEGHNEQFF	TGTGCCATCAGTGTGTCGACCGGGGAGGGACACAATGAGCAGTTCTTC
TRBJ2-5	-	-	TRBV5-1	13	CASSWRPPQTQYF	TGCGCCAGCAGCTGGAGACCCCCCCAGACCCAGTACTTC
TRBJ1-4	-	-	TRBV15	14	CATSRDRVEEKLFF	TGTGCCACCAGCAGAGATCGGGTCGAGGAAAAACTGTTTTTT
TRBJ2-1	-	-	TRBV20-1	14	CSASRSGPYNEQFF	TGCAGTGCTAGCCGAAGCGGCCCCTACAATGAGCAGTTCTTC
TRBJ2-4	-	TRBD1	TRBV5-5	16	CASSLGDRSIENIQYF	TGTGCCAGCAGCTTGGGGGACAGGTCGATAGAAAACATTCAGTACTTC
TRBJ2-2	few	TRBD2	TRBV4-3	17	CASSQEGLAGVSGELFF	TGCGCCAGCAGCCAAGAGGGCCTAGCGGGAGTGTCCGGGGAGCTGTTTTTT
TRBJ1-5	many	-	TRBV6-1	14	CASSRITDNQPQHF	TGTGCCAGCTCGCGGATAACTGACAATCAGCCCCAGCATTTT
TRBJ2-3	many	-	TRBV7-8	16	CASSPRDSGGADTQYF	TGTGCCAGCAGCCCACGGGACAGCGGGGGAGCAGATACGCAGTATTTT
TRBJ1-1	many	-	TRBV28	15	CASSLEARMNTEAFF	TGTGCCAGCAGTTTAGAAGCAAGGATGAACACTGAAGCTTTCTTT
TRBJ2-1	many	-	TRBV7-3	15	CASSFTTRGYNEQFF	TGTGCCAGCAGCTTTACGACTAGGGGATACAATGAGCAGTTCTTC
TRBJ1-5	many	-	TRBV7-8	15	CASSLDGSGNQPQHF	TGTGCCAGCAGCTTAGATGGGTCGGGCAATCAGCCCCAGCATTTT
TRBJ2-1	many	-	TRBV7-2	18	CASSFFIWRVGAYNEQFF	TGTGCCAGCAGCTTCTTCATTTGGAGAGTGGGGGCCTACAATGAGCAGTTCTTC
TRBJ1-3	-	-	TRBV4-3	16	CASSQDPGVSGNTIYF	TGCGCCAGCAGCCAAGACCCAGGAGTCTCTGGAAACACCATATATTTT
TRBJ1-1	many	-	TRBV11-3	13	CASSSGGNTEAFF	TGTGCCAGCAGCTCAGGAGGTAACACTGAAGCTTTCTTT
TRBJ1-4	-	TRBD1	TRBV5-5	16	CASSFAPGTGDEKLFF	TGTGCCAGCAGTTTTGCACCCGGGACAGGGGATGAAAAACTGTTTTTT
TRBJ1-2	-	TRBD1	TRBV19	14	CASSPSDRAGGYTF	TGTGCCAGTTCCCCCTCGGACAGGGCCGGCGGCTACACCTTC
TRBJ2-2	few	-	TRBV27	13	CASSLSRGGELFF	TGTGCCAGCAGCCTCTCCCGGGGGGGGGAGCTGTTTTTT
TRBJ2-7	-	-	TRBV4-1	16	CASSQDPAELLYEQYF	TGCGCCAGCAGCCAAGATCCCGCGGAACTCCTATACGAGCAGTACTTC
TRBJ2-3	many	-	TRBV3-1	15	CASSLDPTYTDTQYF	TGTGCCAGCAGCCTTGACCCGACTTACACAGATACGCAGTATTTT
TRBJ2-3	-	-	TRBV7-2	14	CASSTGVGADTQYF	TGTGCCAGCAGCACGGGAGTGGGGGCAGATACGCAGTATTTT
TRBJ1-6	-	TRBD1	TRBV30	12	CAHRDSNSPLHF	TGTGCCCACCGGGACAGCAATTCACCCCTCCACTTT
TRBJ2-3	many	-	TRBV12-3/TRBV12-4	14	CASARDPYTDTQYF	TGTGCCAGCGCTCGGGACCCCTACACAGATACGCAGTATTTT
TRBJ2-3	many	-	TRBV4-3	15	CASSQDGMNTDTQYF	TGCGCCAGCAGCCAAGATGGAATGAACACAGATACGCAGTATTTT
TRBJ2-2	many	-	TRBV7-3	14	CASSLTGGGGELFF	TGTGCCAGCAGCTTAACGGGGGGCGGCGGGGAGCTGTTTTTT
TRBJ1-1	many	TRBD1	TRBV27	16	CASSLSSSGGVTEAFF	TGTGCCAGCAGTTTATCGAGCTCAGGGGGCGTTACTGAAGCTTTCTTT
TRBJ2-7	many	-	TRBV6-2/TRBV6-3	11	CASRTFYEQYF	TGTGCCAGCAGAACATTCTACGAGCAGTACTTC